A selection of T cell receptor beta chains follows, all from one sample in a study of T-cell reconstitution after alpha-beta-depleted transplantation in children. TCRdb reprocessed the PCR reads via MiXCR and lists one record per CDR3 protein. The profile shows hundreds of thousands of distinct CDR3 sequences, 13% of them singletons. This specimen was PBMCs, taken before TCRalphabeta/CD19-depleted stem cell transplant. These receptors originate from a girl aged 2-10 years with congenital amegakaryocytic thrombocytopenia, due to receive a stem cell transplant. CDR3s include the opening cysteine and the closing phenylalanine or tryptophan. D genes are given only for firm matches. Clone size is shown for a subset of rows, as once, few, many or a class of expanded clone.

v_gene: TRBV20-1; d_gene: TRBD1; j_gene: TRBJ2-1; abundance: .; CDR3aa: CSAEQGLYNEQFF; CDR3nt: TGCAGTGCGGAACAGGGGCTCTACAATGAGCAGTTCTTC
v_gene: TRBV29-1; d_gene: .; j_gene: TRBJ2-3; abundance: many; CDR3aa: CSVSTGTIRQYF; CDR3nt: TGCAGCGTCTCCACCGGGACCATCCGGCAGTATTTT
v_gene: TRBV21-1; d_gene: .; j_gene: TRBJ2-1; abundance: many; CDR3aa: CASSKEPGLAVKDEQFF; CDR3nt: TGTGCCAGCAGCAAAGAACCGGGACTAGCGGTCAAAGATGAGCAGTTCTTC
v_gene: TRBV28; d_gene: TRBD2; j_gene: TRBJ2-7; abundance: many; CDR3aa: CASRTSGSSYEQYF; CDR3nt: TGTGCCAGCAGAACTAGCGGGAGTTCCTACGAGCAGTACTTC
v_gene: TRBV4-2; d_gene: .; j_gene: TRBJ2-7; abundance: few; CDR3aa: CASSQVPLAASSYEQYF; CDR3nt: TGTGCCAGCAGCCAAGTTCCACTAGCCGCAAGCTCCTACGAGCAGTACTTC
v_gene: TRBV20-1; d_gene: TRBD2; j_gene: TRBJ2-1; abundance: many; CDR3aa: CSARNPALGLAGEDEQFF; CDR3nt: TGCAGTGCTAGAAACCCCGCCCTCGGACTAGCGGGAGAGGATGAGCAGTTCTTC
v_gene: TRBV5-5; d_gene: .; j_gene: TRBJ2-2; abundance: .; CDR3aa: CASSLDLASYTGELFF; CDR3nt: TGTGCCAGCAGCTTGGATCTTGCCAGTTACACCGGGGAGCTGTTTTTT
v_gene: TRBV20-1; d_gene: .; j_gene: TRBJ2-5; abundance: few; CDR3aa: CSAPRTRGETQYF; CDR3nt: TGCAGTGCTCCAAGGACTAGGGGGGAGACCCAGTACTTC
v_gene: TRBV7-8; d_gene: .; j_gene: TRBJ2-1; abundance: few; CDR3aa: CASSRSRLEGEQFF; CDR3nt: TGTGCCAGCAGCCGCTCTAGGTTGGAGGGTGAGCAGTTCTTC
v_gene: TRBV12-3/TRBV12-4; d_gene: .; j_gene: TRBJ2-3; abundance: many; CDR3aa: CASSRLWAPRGTDTQYF; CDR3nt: TGTGCCAGCAGCCGTCTCTGGGCCCCAAGGGGCACAGATACGCAGTATTTT
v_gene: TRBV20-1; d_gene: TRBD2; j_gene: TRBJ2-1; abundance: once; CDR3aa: CSAGYPLAGSSNEQFF; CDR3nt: TGCAGTGCTGGTTACCCCTTAGCGGGCTCCTCCAATGAGCAGTTCTTC
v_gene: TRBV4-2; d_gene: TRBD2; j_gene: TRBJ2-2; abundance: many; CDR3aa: CASTLPSGRGNTGELFF; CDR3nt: TGTGCCAGTACCTTGCCTAGCGGGAGAGGGAACACCGGGGAGCTGTTTTTT
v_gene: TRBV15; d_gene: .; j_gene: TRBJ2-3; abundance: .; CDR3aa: CATSRERRADTQYF; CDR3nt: TGTGCCACCAGCAGAGAGCGGAGGGCGGATACGCAGTATTTT
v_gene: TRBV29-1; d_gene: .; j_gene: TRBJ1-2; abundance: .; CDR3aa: CSVLAPSVVPGYGYTF; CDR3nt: TGCAGCGTTTTGGCTCCGTCGGTCGTTCCGGGTTATGGCTACACCTTC
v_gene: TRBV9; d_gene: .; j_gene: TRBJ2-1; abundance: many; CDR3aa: CASTTDAGTNNEQFF; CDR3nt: TGTGCCAGCACCACCGATGCAGGAACCAACAATGAGCAGTTCTTC
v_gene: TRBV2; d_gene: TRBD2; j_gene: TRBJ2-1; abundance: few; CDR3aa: CASSSGTSGRGLENEQFF; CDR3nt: TGTGCCAGCAGTTCCGGGACTAGCGGGAGGGGGCTCGAGAATGAGCAGTTCTTC
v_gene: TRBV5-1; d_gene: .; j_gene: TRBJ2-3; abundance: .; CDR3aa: CASSSPVFAGTDTQYF; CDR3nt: TGCGCCAGCAGCTCCCCGGTATTCGCGGGCACAGATACGCAGTATTTT
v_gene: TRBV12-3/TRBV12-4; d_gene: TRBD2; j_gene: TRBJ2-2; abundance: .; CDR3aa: CASSPREGPGPGELFF; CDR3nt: TGTGCCAGCAGTCCCCGGGAGGGCCCTGGTCCCGGGGAGCTGTTTTTT
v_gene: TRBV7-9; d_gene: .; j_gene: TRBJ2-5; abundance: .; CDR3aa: CASSSSYRDGQETQYF; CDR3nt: TGTGCCAGCAGCTCATCATACCGGGACGGACAAGAGACCCAGTACTTC
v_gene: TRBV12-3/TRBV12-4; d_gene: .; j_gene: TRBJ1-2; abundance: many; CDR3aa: CASSPDPNYGYTF; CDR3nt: TGTGCCAGCAGTCCGGACCCTAACTATGGCTACACCTTC
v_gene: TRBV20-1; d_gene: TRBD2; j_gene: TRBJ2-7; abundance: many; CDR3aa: CSTSGTTYEQYF; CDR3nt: TGCAGTACTAGCGGGACCACCTACGAGCAGTACTTC
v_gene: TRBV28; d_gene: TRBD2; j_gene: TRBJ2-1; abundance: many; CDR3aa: CASSKPGLADYNEQFF; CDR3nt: TGTGCCAGCAGCAAACCGGGACTAGCGGACTACAATGAGCAGTTCTTC
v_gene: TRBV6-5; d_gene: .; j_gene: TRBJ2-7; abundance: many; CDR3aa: CASRDGDQQYF; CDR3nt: TGTGCCAGCAGGGACGGGGACCAGCAGTACTTC
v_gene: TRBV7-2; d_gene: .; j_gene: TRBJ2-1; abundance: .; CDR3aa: CASSLTRLLRSEQFF; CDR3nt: TGTGCCAGCAGCTTAACCCGACTTCTTCGGTCTGAGCAGTTCTTC
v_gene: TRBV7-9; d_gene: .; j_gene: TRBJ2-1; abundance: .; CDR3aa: CASSLTGAGTHEQFF; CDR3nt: TGTGCCAGCAGTCTAACCGGGGCGGGAACCCATGAGCAGTTCTTC
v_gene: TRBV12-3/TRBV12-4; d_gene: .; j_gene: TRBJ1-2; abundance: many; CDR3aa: CASSPDQGNYGYTF; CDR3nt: TGTGCCAGCAGTCCAGATCAGGGAAACTATGGCTACACCTTC